This TCR beta chain was retrieved from a study of control samples from healthy donors and cancer patients. Profiling relied on immunoSEQ multiplex PCR, and the TCRdb table lists in-frame clones only, not all of them. The table has roughly 150,000 clones, about 90% seen once. The V and J ends lost 4 bases and 0 bases, in that order; junction bases with no gene match: 12. This CDR3 has 19 amino acids. Looked up from germline, CDR1 is SGHRS and CDR2 is YFSETQ. The gene calls are TRBV5-1 and TRBJ2-1; 11 positions match TRBD2. Sequenced sample: blood. This TCR derives from a man aged 18 to 29 in good health. The DNA for the CDR3 is TGCGCCAGCAGCCGCAATCTAGCGGGGGGCCTAAGCTCCTACAATGAGCAGTTCTTC. Residues: CASSRNLAGGLSSYNEQFF.